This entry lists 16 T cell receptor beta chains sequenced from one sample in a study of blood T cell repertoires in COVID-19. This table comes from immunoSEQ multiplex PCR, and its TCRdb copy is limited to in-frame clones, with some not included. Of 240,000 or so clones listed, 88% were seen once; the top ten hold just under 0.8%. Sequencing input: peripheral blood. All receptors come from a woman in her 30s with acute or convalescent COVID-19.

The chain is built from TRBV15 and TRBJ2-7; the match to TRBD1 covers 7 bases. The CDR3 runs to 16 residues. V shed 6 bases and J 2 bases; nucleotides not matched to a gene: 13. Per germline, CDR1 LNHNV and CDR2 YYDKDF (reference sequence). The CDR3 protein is CATSTFRDRVAYEQYF. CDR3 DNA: TGTGCCACCAGTACATTCCGGGACAGAGTAGCCTACGAGCAGTACTTC.

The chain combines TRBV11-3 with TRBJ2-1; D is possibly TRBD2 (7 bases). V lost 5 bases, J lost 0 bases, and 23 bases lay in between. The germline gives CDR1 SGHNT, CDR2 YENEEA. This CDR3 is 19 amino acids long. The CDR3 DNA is TGTGCCAGCAGCCCGTGGGACACTAGCGTAAACAGCTCCTACAATGAGCAGTTCTTC. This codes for CASSPWDTSVNSSYNEQFF. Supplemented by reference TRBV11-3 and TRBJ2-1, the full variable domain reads EAGVVQSPRYKIIEKKQPVAFWCNPISGHNTLYWYLQNLGQGPELLIRYENEEAVDDSQLPKDRFSAERLKGVDSTLKIQPAELGDSAVYLCASSPWDTSVNSSYNEQFFGPGTRLTVL.

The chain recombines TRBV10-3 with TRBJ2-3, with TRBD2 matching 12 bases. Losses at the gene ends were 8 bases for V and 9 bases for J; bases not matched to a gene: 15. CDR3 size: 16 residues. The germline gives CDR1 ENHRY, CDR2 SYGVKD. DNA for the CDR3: TGTGCCATCCTTCTAGCGGGAGGGCCCCAGCCCTGGACGCAGTATTTT. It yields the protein CAILLAGGPQPWTQYF.

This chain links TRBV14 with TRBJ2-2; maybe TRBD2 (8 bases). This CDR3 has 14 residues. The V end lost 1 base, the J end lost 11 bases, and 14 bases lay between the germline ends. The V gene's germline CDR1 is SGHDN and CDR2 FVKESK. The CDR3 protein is CASSQVSGTAELFF. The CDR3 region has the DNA TGTGCCAGCAGCCAAGTTAGCGGGACAGCCGAGCTGTTTTTT.

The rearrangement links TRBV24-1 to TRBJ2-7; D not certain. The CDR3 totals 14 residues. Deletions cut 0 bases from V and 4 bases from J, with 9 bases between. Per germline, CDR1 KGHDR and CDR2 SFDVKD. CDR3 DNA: TGTGCCACCAGTGATTTGAACAGCCCGTACGAGCAGTACTTC. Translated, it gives CATSDLNSPYEQYF.

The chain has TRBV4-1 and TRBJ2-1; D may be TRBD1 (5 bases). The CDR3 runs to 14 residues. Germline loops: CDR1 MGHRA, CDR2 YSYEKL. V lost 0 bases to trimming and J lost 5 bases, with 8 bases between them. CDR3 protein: CASSQETGNNEQFF. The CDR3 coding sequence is TGCGCCAGCAGCCAAGAAACAGGAAACAATGAGCAGTTCTTC.

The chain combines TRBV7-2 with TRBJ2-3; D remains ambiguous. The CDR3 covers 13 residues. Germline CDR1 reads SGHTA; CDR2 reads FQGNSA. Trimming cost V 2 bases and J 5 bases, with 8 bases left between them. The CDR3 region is CASSLPVIDTQYF. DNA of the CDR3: TGTGCCAGCAGCTTACCGGTTATAGATACGCAGTATTTT.

The CDR3 DNA reads as TGTGCCATCAGCGGGGGGACTAGCGGGGATCCCTACGAGCAGTACTTC. Translation gives CAISGGTSGDPYEQYF. V gene TRBV10-3 combines with J gene TRBJ2-7, with 13 bases aligning to TRBD2. The CDR3 extends over 16 amino acids. J lost 2 bases, V lost 6 bases, and 7 bases had no gene match. Germline V lookup: CDR1 ENHRY, CDR2 SYGVKD.

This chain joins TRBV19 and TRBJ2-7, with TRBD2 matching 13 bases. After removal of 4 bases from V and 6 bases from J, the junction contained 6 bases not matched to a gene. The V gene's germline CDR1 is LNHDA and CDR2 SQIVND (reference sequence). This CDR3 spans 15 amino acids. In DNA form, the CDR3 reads TGTGCCAGTAGTACAGGACTAGCGGGAGCCCTCGAGCAGTACTTC. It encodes CASSTGLAGALEQYF. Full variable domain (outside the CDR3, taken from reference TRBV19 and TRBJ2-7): DGGITQSPKYLFRKEGQNVTLSCEQNLNHDAMYWYRQDPGQGLRLIYYSQIVNDFQKGDIAEGYSVSREKKESFPLTVTSAQKNPTAFYLCASSTGLAGALEQYFGPGTRLTVT.

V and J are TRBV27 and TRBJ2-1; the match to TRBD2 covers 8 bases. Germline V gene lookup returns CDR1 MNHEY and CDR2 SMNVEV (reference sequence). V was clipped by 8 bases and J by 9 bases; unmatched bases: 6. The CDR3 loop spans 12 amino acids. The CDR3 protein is CASGGGRIEQFF. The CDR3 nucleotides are TGTGCCAGCGGGGGCGGGAGGATTGAGCAGTTCTTC.

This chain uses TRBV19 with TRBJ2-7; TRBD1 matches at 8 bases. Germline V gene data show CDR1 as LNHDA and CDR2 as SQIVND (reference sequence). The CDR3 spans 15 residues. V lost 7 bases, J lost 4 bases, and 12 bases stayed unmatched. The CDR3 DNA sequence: TGTGCCAGTACCGCGACAGACAGGGGTGGGTACGAGCAGTACTTC. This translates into CASTATDRGGYEQYF.

In DNA form, the CDR3 reads TGTGCCAGTACCGTGGGGGCAGGGGGCTATCAGCCCCAGCATTTT. Translated: CASTVGAGGYQPQHF. The J gene is TRBJ1-5, the V gene TRBV19; 8 nucleotides line up with TRBD1. CDR1 is LNHDA, CDR2 SQIVND, per germline (reference sequence). The V gene end was trimmed by 7 bases and the J gene end by 5 bases; junction bases not matched to a gene: 10. The CDR3 covers 15 residues.

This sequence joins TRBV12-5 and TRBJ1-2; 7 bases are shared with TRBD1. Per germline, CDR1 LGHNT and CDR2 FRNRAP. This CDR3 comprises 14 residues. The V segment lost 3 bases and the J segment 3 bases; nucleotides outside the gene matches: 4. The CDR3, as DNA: TGTGCTAGTGGTTTTAGGGGGCCCTACTATGGCTACACCTTC. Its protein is CASGFRGPYYGYTF.

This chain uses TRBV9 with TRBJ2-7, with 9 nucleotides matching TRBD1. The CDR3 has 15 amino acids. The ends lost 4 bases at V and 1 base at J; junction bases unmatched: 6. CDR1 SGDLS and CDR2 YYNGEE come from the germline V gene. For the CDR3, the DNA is TGTGCCAGCAGCCCGGCAGGGACAGGGTCCTACGAGCAGTACTTC. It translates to CASSPAGTGSYEQYF.

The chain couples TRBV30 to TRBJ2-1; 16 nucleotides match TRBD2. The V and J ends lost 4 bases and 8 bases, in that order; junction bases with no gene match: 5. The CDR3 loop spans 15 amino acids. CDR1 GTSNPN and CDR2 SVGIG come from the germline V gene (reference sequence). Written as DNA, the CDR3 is TGTGCCTGGACCGTGGGACTAGCGGGAGGGTATGAGCAGTTCTTC. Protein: CAWTVGLAGGYEQFF.

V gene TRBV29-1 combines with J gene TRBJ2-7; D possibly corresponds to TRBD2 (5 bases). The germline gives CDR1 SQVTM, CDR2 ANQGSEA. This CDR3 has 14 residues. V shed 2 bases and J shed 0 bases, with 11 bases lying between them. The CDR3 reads CSVEKAGSSYEQYF. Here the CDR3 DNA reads TGCAGCGTTGAAAAGGCGGGTAGCTCCTACGAGCAGTACTTC.